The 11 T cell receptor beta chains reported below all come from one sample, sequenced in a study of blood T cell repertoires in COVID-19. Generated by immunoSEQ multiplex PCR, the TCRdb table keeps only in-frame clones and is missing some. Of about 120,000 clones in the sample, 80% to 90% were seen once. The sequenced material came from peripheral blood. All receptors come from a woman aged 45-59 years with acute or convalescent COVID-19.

The CDR3 region has the DNA TGTGCCAGCAGGATTGACAGGGGAAATTACTATGGCTACACCTTC. Amino acids: CASRIDRGNYYGYTF. The rearrangement joins TRBV6-5 to TRBJ1-2; 8 bases are a match to TRBD1. The CDR3 sequence is 15 residues long. V lost 6 bases to trimming and J lost 3 bases; unmatched junction nucleotides: 9. The germline V gene has CDR1 MNHEY and CDR2 SVGAGI.

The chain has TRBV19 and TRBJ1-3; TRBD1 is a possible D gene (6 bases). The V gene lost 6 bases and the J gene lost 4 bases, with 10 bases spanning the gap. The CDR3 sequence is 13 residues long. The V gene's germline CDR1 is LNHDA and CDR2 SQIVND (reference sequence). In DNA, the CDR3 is TGTGCCAGTAGCCTAGGGACAGGAAACACCATATATTTT. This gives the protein CASSLGTGNTIYF.

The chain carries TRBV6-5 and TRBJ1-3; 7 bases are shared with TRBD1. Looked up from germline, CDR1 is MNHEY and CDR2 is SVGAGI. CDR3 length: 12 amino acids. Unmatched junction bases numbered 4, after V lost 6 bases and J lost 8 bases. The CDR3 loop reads CASRDRVDTIYF. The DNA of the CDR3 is TGTGCCAGCAGAGACAGGGTAGACACCATATATTTT.

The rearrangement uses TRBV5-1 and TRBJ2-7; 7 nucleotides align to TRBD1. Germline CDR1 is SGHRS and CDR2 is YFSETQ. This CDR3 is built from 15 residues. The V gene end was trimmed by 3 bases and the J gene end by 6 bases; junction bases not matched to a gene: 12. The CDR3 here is CASSSGTAIMGEQYF. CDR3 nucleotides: TGCGCCAGCAGCTCGGGGACAGCCATCATGGGCGAGCAGTACTTC. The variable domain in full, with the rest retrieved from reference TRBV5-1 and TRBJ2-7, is KAGVTQTPRYLIKTRGQQVTLSCSPISGHRSVSWYQQTPGQGLQFLFEYFSETQRNKGNFPGRFSGRQFSNSRSEMNVSTLELGDSALYLCASSSGTAIMGEQYFGPGTRLTVT.

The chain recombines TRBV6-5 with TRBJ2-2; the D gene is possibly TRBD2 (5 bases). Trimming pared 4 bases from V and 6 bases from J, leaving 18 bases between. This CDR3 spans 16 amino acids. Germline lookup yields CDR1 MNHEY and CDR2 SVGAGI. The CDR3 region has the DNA TGTGCCAGCAGTTCGCCGCGTCGTAGCGAATCCGGGGAGCTGTTTTTT. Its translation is CASSSPRRSESGELFF.

CDR3 in DNA: TGTGCCTGGAGGCTCCAGCGGACTAGTTTGGGGACCGGGGAGCTGTTTTTT. The encoded protein is CAWRLQRTSLGTGELFF. The rearrangement uses TRBV30 and TRBJ2-2; 7 bases map to TRBD2. Germline lookup yields CDR1 GTSNPN and CDR2 SVGIG (reference sequence). V lost 3 bases and J lost 5; bases outside the gene matches: 15. The CDR3 sequence is 17 residues long.

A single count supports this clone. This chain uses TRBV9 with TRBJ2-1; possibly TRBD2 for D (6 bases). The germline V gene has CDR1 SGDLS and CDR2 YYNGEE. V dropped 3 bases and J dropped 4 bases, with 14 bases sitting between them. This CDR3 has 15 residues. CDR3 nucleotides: TGTGCCAGCAGCGCCCGGGACTTCCCTTACAATGAGCAGTTCTTC. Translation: CASSARDFPYNEQFF.

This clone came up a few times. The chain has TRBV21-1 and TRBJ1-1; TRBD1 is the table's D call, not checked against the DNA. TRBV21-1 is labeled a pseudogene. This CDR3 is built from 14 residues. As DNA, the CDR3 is TGTGCCAGCAGCAGTAACACGCCGAACACTGAAGCTTTCTTT. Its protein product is CASSSNTPNTEAFF.

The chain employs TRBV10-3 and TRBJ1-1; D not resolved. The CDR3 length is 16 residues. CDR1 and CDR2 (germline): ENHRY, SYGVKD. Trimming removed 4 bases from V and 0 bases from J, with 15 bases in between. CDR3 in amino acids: CAISARPETVNTEAFF. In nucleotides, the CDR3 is TGTGCCATCAGTGCCCGCCCGGAGACGGTGAACACTGAAGCTTTCTTT.

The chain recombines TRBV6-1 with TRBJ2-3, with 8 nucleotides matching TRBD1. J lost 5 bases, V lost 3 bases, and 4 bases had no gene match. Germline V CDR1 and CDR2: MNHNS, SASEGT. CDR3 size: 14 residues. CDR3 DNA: TGTGCCAGCAGTGACAGGGGGCCAGGAGATACGCAGTATTTT. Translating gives CASSDRGPGDTQYF.

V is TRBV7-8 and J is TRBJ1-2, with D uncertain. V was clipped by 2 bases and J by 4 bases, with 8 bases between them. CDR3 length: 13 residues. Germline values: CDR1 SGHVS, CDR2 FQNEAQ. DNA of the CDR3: TGTGCCAGCAGCTTAAACTCCCTCTATGGCTACACCTTC. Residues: CASSLNSLYGYTF.